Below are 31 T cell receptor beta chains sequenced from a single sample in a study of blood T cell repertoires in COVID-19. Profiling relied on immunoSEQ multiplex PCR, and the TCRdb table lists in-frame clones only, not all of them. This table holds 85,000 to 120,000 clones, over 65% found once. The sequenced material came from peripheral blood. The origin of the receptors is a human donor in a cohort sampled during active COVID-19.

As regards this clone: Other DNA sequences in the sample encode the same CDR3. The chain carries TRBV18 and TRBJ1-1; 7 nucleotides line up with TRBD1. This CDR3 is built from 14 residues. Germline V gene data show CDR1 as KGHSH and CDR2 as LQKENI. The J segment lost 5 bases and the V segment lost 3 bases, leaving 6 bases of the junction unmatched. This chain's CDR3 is CASSPLQGETEAFF. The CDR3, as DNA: TGTGCCAGCTCACCTCTGCAGGGGGAGACTGAAGCTTTCTTT.

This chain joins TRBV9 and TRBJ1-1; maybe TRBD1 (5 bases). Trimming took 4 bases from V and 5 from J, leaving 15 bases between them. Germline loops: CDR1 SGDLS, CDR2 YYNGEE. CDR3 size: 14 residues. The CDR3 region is CASSPVLGGTEAFF. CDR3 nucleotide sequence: TGTGCCAGCAGCCCTGTATTGGGGGGAACTGAAGCTTTCTTT.

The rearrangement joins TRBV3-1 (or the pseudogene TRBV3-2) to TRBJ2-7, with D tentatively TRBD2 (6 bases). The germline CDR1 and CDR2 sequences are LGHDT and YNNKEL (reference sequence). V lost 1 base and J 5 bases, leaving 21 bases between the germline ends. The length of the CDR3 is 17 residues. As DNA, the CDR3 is TGTGCCAGCAGCCAAGGGGGTTGGGGAGGTTTGAAAAACGAGCAGTACTTC. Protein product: CASSQGGWGGLKNEQYF.

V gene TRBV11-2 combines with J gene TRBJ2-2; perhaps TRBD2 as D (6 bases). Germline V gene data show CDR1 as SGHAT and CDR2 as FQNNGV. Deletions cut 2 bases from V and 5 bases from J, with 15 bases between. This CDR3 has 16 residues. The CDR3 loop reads CASSLLEGWWTGELFF. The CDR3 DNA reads TGTGCCAGCAGCTTACTGGAGGGGTGGTGGACCGGGGAGCTGTTTTTT.

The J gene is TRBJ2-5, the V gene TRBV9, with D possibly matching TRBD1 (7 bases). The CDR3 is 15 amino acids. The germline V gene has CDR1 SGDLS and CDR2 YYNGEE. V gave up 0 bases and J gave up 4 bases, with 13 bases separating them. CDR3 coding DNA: TGTGCCAGCAGCGTAGGGCCAGGGGGGAGAGAGACCCAGTACTTC. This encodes CASSVGPGGRETQYF.

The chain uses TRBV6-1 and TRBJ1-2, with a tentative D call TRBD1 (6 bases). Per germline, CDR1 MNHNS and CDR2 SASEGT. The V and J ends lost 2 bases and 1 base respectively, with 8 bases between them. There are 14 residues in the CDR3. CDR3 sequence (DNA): TGTGCCAGCAGTGAAAACAGGGTTAACTATGGCTACACCTTC. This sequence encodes CASSENRVNYGYTF.

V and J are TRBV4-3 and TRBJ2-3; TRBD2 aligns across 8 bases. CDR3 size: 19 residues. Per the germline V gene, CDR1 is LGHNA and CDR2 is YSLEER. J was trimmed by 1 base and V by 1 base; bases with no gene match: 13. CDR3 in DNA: TGCGCCAGCAGCCAAGGTCGAATGGGACTAGGGGGGGGCACAGATACGCAGTATTTT. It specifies CASSQGRMGLGGGTDTQYF.

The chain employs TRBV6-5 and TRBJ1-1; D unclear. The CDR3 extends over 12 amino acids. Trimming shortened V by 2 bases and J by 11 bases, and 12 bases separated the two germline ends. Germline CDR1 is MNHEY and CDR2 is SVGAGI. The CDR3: CASSYPGRGAFF. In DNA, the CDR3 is TGTGCCAGCAGTTACCCCGGGCGCGGGGCTTTCTTT.

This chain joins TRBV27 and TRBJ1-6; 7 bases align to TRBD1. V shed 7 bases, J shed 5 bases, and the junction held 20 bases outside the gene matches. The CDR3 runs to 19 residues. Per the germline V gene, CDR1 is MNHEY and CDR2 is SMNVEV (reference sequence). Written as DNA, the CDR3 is TGTGCCAGCATCACAAGGGGGCGGGTTGAGGGGGCTCATAATTCACCCCTCCACTTT. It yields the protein CASITRGRVEGAHNSPLHF.

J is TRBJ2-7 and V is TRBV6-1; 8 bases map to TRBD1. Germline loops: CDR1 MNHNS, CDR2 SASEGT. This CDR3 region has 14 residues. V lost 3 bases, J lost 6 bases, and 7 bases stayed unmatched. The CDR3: CASSESQGAGEQYF. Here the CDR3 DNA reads TGTGCCAGCAGTGAGTCGCAGGGGGCTGGCGAGCAGTACTTC.

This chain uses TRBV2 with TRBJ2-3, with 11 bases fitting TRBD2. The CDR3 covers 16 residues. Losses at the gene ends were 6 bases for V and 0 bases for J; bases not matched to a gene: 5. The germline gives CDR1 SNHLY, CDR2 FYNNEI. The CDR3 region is CASRLLAGGSTDTQYF. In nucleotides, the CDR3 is TGTGCCAGCAGGCTTCTAGCGGGGGGAAGCACAGATACGCAGTATTTT.

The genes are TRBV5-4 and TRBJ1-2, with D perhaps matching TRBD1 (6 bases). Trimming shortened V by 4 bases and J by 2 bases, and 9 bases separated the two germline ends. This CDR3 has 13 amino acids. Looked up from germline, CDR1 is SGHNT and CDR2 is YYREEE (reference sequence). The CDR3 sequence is CASSKDSNYGYTF. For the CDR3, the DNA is TGTGCCAGCAGCAAGGACAGCAACTATGGCTACACCTTC.

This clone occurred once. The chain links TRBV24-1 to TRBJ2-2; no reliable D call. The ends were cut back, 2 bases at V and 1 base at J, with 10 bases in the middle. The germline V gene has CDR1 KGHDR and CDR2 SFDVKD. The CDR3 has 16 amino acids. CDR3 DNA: TGTGCCACCAGTGATTCAAAACCTAGGAACACCGGGGAGCTGTTTTTT. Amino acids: CATSDSKPRNTGELFF.

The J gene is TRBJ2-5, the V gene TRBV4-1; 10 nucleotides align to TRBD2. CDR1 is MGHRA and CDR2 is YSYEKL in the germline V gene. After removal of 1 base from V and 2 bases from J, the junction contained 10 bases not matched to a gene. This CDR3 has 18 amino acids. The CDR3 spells CASSQGSALAGVQETQYF. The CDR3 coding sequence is TGCGCCAGCAGCCAAGGATCGGCCCTAGCGGGAGTACAAGAGACCCAGTACTTC.

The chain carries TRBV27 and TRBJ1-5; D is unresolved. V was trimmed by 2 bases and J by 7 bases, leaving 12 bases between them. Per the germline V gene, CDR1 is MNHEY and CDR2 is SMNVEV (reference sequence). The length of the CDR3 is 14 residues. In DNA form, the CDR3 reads TGTGCCAGCAGTTTAGGTGGTCCGGGGCAGCCCCAGCATTTT. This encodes CASSLGGPGQPQHF.

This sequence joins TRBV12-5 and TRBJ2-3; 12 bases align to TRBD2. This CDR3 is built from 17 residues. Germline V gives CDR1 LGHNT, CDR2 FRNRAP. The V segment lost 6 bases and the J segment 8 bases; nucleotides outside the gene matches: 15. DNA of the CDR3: TGTGCTAGTGGCCCTTATCGGGCCCTAGCGGGGGGGTTTACGCAGTATTTT. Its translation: CASGPYRALAGGFTQYF.

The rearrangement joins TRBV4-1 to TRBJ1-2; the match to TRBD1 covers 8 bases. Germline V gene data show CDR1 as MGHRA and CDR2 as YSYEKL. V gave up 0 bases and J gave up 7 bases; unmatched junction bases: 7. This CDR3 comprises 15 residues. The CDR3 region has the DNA TGCGCCAGCAGCCAAGAAAGTGGACAGGGACGTGGCTACACCTTC. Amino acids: CASSQESGQGRGYTF.

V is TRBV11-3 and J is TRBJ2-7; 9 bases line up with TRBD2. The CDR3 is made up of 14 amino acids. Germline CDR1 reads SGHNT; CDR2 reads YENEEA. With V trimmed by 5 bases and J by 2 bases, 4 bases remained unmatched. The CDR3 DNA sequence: TGTGCCAGCAGCCCGTTAGCGGGGGCCTACGAGCAGTACTTC. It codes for CASSPLAGAYEQYF.

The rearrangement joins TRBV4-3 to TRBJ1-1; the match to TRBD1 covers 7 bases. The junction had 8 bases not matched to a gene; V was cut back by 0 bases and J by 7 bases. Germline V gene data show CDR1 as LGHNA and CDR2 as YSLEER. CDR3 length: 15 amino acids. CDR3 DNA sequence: TGCGCCAGCAGCCAAGAAGGGACAGTGGGTGGTGAAGCTTTCTTT. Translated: CASSQEGTVGGEAFF.

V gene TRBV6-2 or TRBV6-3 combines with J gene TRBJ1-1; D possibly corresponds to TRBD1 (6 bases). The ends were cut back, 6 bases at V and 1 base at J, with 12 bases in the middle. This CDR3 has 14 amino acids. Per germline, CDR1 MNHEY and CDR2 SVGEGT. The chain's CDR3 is CASSTGLTNTEAFF. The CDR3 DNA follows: TGTGCCAGCAGCACAGGGTTAACGAACACTGAAGCTTTCTTT.

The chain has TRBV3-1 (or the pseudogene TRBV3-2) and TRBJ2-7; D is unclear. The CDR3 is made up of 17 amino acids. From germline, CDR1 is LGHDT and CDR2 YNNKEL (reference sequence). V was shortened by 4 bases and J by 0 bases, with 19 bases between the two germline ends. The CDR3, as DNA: TGTGCCAGCAGCCCGCACCATGTGCGGTACCTCTCCTACGAGCAGTACTTC. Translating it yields CASSPHHVRYLSYEQYF.

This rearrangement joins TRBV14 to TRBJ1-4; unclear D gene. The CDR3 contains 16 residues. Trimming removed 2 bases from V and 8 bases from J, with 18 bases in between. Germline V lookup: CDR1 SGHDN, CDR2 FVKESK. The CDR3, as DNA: TGTGCCAGCAGCCAATGGACGGCCGCGGGAGACGAAAAACTGTTTTTT. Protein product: CASSQWTAAGDEKLFF.

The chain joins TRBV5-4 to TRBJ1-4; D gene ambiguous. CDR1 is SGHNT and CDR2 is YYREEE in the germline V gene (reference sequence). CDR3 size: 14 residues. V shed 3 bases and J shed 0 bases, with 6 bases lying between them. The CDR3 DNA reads TGTGCCAGCAGCTCCTTTGCAACTAATGAAAAACTGTTTTTT. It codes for CASSSFATNEKLFF.

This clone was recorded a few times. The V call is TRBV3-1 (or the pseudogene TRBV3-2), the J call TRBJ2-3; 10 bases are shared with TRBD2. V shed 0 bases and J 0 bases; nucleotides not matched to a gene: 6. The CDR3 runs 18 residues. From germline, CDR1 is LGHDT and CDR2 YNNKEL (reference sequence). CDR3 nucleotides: TGTGCCAGCAGCCAAGATGTTGGACTAGCGGAAAGCACAGATACGCAGTATTTT. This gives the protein CASSQDVGLAESTDTQYF.

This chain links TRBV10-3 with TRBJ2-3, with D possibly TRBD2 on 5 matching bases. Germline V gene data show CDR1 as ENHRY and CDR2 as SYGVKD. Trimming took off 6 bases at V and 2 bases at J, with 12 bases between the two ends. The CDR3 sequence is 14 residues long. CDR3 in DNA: TGTGCCATCAGCGCCCTCCGGGACACAGATACGCAGTATTTT. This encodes CAISALRDTDTQYF.

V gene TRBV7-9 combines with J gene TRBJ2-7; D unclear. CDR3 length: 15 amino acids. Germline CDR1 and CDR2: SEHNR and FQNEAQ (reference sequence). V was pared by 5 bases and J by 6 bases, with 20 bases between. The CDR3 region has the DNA TGTGCCAGCAGCCCTCCACCCCGCTTCGGTTCCGAGCAGTACTTC. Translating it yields CASSPPPRFGSEQYF.

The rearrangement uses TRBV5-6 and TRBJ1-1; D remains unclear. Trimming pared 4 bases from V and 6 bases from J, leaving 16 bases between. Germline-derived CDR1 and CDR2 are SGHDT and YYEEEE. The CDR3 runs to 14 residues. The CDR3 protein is CASSGRAGGAEAFF. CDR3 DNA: TGTGCCAGCAGCGGTCGGGCGGGTGGCGCTGAAGCTTTCTTT.

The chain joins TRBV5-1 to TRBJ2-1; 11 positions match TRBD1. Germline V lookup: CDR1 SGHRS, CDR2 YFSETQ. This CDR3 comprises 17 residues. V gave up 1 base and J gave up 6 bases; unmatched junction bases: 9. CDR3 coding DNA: TGCGCCAGCAGCTTGTTCGGCGGGGGACAGGGGGTCAATGAGCAGTTCTTC. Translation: CASSLFGGGQGVNEQFF.

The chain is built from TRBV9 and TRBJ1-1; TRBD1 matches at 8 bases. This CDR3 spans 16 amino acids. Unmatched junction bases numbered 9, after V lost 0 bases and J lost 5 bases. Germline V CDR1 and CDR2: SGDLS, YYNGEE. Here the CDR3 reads CASSVDAGGGGTEAFF. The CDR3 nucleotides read TGTGCCAGCAGCGTAGACGCAGGGGGCGGTGGGACTGAAGCTTTCTTT.

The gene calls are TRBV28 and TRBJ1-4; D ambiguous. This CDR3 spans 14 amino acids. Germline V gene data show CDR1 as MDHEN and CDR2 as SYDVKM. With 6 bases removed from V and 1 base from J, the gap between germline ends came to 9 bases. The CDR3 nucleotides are TGTGCCAGCAGCAACCAGGAAACTAATGAAAAACTGTTTTTT. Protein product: CASSNQETNEKLFF.

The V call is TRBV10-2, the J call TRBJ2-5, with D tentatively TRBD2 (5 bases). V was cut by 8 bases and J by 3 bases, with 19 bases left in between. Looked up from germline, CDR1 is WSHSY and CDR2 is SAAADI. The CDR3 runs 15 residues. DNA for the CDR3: TGCGCCAGCGGACCCCTGGTTACGGGGAAAGAGACCCAGTACTTC. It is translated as CASGPLVTGKETQYF.